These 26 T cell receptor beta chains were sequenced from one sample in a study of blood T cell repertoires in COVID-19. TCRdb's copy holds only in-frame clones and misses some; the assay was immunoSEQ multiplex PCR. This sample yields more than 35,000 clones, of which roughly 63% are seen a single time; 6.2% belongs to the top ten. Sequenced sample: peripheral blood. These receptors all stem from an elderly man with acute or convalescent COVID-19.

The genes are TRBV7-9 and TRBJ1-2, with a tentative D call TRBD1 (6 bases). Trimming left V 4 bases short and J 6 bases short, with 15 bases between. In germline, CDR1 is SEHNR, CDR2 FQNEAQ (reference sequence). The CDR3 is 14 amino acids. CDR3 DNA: TGTGCCAGCAGCTCGACAGCGGGGGGCCATGGCTACACCTTC. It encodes CASSSTAGGHGYTF.

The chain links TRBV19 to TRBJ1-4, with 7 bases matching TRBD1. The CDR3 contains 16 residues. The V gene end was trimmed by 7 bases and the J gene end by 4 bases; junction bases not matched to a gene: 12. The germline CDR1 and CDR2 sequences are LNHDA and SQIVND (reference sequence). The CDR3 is CASNPNPGGRNEKLFF. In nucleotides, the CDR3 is TGTGCCAGTAACCCAAACCCAGGGGGGCGTAATGAAAAACTGTTTTTT.

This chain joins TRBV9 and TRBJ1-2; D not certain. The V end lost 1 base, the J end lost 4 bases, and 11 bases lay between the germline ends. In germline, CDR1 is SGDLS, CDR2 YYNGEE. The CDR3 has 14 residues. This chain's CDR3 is CASSVTQSAYGYTF. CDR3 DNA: TGTGCCAGCAGCGTAACCCAGTCTGCCTATGGCTACACCTTC.

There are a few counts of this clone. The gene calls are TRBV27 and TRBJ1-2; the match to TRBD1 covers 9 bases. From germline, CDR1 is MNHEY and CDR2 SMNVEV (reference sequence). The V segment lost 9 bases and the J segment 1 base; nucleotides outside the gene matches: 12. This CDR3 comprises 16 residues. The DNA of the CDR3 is TGTGCCAGTAGACCCGGGACAGGGAATCTTAACTATGGCTACACCTTC. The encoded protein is CASRPGTGNLNYGYTF.

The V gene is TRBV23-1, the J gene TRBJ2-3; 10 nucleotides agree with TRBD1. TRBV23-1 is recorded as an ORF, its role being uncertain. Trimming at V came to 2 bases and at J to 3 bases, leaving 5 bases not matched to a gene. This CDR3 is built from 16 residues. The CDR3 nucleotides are TGCGCCAGCAGTCAACGGACAGGGGGAGGGACAGATACGCAGTATTTT. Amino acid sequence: CASSQRTGGGTDTQYF.

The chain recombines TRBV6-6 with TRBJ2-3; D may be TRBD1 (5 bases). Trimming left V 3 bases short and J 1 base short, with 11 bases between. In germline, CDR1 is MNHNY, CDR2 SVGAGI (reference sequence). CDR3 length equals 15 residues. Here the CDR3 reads CASSYQGSRTDTQYF. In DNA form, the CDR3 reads TGTGCCAGCAGTTATCAGGGAAGTCGCACAGATACGCAGTATTTT.

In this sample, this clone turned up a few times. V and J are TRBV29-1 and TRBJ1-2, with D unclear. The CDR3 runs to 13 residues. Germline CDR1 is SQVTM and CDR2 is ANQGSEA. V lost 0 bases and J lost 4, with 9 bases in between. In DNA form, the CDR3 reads TGCAGCGTTGAAGATGATAGCCTCTATGGCTACACCTTC. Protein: CSVEDDSLYGYTF.

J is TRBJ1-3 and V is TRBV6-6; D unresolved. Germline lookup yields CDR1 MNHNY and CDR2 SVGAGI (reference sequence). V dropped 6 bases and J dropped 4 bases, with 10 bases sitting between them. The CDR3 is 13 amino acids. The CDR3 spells CASSPPGGNTIYF. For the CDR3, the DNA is TGTGCCAGCAGCCCTCCAGGCGGAAACACCATATATTTT.

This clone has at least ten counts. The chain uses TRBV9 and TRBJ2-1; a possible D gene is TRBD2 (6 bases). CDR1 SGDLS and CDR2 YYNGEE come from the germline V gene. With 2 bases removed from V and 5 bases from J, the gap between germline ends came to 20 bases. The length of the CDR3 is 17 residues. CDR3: CASSVARGGERDNEQFF. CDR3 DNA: TGTGCCAGCAGCGTCGCGCGGGGTGGGGAGAGGGACAATGAGCAGTTCTTC.

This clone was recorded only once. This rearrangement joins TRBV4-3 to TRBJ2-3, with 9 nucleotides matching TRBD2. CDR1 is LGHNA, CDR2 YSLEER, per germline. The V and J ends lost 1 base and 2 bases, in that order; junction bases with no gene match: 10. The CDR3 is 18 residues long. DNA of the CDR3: TGCGCCAGCAGCCAAGGTCGCGGGAGGGCCAGATCCACAGATACGCAGTATTTT. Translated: CASSQGRGRARSTDTQYF.

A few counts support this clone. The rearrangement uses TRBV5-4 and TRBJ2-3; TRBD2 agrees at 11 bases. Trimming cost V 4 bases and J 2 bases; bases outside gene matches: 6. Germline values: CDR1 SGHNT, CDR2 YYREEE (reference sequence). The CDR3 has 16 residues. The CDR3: CASSPTSGSLTDTQYF. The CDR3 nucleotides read TGTGCCAGCAGCCCTACTAGCGGGAGTCTCACAGATACGCAGTATTTT. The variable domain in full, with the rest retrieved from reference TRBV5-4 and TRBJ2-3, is ETGVTQSPTHLIKTRGQQVTLRCSSQSGHNTVSWYQQALGQGPQFIFQYYREEENGRGNFPPRFSGLQFPNYSSELNVNALELDDSALYLCASSPTSGSLTDTQYFGPGTRLTVL.

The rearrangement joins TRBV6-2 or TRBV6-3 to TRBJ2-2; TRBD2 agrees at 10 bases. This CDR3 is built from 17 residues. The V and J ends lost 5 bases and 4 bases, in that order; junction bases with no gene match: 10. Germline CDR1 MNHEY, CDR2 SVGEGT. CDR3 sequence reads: CASSPGTSVGGTGELFF. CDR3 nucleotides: TGTGCCAGCAGTCCGGGGACTAGCGTGGGTGGCACCGGGGAGCTGTTTTTT.

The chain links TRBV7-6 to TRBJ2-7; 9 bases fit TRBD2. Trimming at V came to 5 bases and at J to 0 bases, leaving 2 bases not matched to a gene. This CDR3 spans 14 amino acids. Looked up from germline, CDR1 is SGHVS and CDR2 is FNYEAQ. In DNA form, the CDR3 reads TGTGCCAGCAGCCCTAGCGGGGTCTCCTACGAGCAGTACTTC. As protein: CASSPSGVSYEQYF.

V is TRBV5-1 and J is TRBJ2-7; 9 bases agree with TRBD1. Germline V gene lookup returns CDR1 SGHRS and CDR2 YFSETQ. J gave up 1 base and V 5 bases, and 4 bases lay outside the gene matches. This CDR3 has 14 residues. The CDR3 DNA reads TGCGCCAGCAGTCCGGACAGGGGTTCCTACGAGCAGTACTTC. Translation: CASSPDRGSYEQYF.

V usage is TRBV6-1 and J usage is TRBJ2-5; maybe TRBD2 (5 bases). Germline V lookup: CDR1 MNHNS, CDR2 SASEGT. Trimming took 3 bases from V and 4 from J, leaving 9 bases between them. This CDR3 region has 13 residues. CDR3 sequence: CASSEFTRETQYF. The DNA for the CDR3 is TGTGCCAGCAGTGAGTTTACTAGAGAGACCCAGTACTTC.

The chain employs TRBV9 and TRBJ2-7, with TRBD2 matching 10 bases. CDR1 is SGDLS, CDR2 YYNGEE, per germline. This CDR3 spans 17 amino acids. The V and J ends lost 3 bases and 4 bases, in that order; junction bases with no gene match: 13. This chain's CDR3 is CASSEGEQRGGRYEQYF. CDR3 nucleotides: TGTGCCAGCAGCGAAGGGGAACAGCGGGGGGGCCGGTACGAGCAGTACTTC.

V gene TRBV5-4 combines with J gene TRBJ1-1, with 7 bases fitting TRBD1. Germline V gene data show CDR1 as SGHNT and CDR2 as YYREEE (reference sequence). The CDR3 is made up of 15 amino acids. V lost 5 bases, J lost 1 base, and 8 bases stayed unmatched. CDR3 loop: CASSKNRGENTEAFF. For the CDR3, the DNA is TGTGCCAGCAGTAAAAACAGGGGAGAGAACACTGAAGCTTTCTTT. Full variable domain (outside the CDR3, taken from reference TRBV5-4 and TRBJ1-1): ETGVTQSPTHLIKTRGQQVTLRCSSQSGHNTVSWYQQALGQGPQFIFQYYREEENGRGNFPPRFSGLQFPNYSSELNVNALELDDSALYLCASSKNRGENTEAFFGQGTRLTVV.

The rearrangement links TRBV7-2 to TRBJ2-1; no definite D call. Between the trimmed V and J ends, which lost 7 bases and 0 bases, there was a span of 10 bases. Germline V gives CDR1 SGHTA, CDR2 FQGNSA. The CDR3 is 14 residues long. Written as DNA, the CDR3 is TGTGCCAGCACTGGCGGAAGCTCCTACAATGAGCAGTTCTTC. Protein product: CASTGGSSYNEQFF. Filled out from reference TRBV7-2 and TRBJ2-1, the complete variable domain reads GAGVSQSPSNKVTEKGKDVELRCDPISGHTALYWYRQSLGQGLEFLIYFQGNSAPDKSGLPSDRFSAERTGGSVSTLTIQRTQQEDSAVYLCASTGGSSYNEQFFGPGTRLTVL.

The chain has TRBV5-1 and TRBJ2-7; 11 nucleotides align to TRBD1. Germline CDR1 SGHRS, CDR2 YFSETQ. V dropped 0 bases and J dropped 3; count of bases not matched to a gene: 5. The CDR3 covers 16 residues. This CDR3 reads CASSLALGTGGYEQYF. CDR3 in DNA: TGCGCCAGCAGCTTGGCCTTAGGGACAGGGGGCTACGAGCAGTACTTC.

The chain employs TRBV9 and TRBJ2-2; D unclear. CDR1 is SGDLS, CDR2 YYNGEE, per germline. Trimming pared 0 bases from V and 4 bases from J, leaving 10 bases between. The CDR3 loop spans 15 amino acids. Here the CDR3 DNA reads TGTGCCAGCAGCGTAGCTGGTAGAACCACCGGGGAGCTGTTTTTT. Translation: CASSVAGRTTGELFF.

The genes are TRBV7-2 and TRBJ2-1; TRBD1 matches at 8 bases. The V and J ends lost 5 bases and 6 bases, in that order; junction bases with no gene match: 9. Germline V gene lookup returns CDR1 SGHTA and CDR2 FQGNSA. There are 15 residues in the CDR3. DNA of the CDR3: TGTGCCAGCAGCGATGCCGGGACAGGCTCCAATGAGCAGTTCTTC. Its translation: CASSDAGTGSNEQFF.

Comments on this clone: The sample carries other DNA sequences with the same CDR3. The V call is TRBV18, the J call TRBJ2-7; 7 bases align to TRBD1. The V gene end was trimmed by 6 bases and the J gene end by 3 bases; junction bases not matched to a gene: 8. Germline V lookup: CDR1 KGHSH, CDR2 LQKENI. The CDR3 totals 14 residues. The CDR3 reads CASSPGTVFYEQYF. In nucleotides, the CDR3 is TGTGCCAGCTCTCCCGGGACAGTATTCTACGAGCAGTACTTC.

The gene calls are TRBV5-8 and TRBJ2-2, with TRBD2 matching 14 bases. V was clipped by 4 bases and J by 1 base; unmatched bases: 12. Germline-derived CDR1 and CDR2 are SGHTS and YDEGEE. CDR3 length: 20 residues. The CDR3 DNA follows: TGTGCCAGCAGCCCGACTAGCGGGAGGGGTTTTCTCGAGAACACCGGGGAGCTGTTTTTT. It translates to CASSPTSGRGFLENTGELFF.

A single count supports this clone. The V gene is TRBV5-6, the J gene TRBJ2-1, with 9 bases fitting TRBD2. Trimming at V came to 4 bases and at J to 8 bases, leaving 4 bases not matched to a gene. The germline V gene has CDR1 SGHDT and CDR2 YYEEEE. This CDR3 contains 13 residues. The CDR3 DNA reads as TGTGCCAGCAGCAAGCGGGGGGCGGATGAGCAGTTCTTC. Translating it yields CASSKRGADEQFF. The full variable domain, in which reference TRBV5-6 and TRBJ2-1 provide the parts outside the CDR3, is DAGVTQSPTHLIKTRGQQVTLRCSPKSGHDTVSWYQQALGQGPQFIFQYYEEEERQRGNFPDRFSGHQFPNYSSELNVNALLLGDSALYLCASSKRGADEQFFGPGTRLTVL.

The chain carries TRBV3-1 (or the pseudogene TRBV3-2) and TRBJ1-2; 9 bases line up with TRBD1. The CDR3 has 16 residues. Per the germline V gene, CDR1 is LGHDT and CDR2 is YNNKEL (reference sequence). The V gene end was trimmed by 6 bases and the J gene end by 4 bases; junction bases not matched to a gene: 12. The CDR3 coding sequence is TGTGCCAGCAGTCTTCCGGGACAGGGTGTGGGCTATGGCTACACCTTC. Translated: CASSLPGQGVGYGYTF.

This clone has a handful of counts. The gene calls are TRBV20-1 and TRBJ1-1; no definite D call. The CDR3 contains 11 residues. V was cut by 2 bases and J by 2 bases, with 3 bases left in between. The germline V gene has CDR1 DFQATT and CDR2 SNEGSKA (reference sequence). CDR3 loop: CSARQNTEAFF. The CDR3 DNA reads TGCAGTGCTAGACAAAACACTGAAGCTTTCTTT.